This entry describes one TCR beta chain. This specimen comes from a study of blood T cell repertoires in COVID-19. Study details: T cells, B-cell-depleted T cells, or PBMCs provided the cDNA or gDNA that served as material.

Method: immunoSEQ multiplex PCR; TCRdb's copy keeps in-frame clones and lacks some. The table shows some 50,000 clones, with around 76% occurring only once. Germline CDR1 reads SGHAT; CDR2 reads FQNNGV. Trimming shortened V by 5 bases and J by 3 bases, and 16 bases separated the two germline ends. The CDR3 sequence is 15 residues long. The sample comprised peripheral blood. The rearrangement uses TRBV11-2 and TRBJ1-1, with a possible D match to TRBD1 (6 bases). This sequence originates from a human donor in a cohort sampled during active COVID-19. The CDR3 region is CASSVSQGVDTEAFF. The CDR3 DNA is TGTGCCAGCAGCGTATCACAGGGAGTGGACACTGAAGCTTTCTTT.